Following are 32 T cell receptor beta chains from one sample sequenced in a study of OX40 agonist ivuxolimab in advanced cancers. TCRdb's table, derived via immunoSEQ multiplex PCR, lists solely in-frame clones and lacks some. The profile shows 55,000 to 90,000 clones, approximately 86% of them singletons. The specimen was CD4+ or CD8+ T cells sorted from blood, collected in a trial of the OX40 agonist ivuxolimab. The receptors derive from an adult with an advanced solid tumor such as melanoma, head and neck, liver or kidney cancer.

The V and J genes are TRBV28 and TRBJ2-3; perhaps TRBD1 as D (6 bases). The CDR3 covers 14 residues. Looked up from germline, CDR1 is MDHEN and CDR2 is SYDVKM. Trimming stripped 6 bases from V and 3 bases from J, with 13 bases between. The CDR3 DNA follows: TGTGCCAGCAGCCCGAGAGACAGGACAGATACGCAGTATTTT. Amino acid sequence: CASSPRDRTDTQYF.

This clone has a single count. CDR3 nucleotides: TGCGCCAGCAGCTGGGGGTGGGGACAAAACACCGGGGAGCTGTTTTTT. It is translated as CASSWGWGQNTGELFF. The rearrangement links TRBV5-1 to TRBJ2-2, with a tentative D call TRBD1 (6 bases). V was shortened by 3 bases and J by 2 bases, with 14 bases between the two germline ends. The CDR3 is made up of 16 amino acids. The germline V gene has CDR1 SGHRS and CDR2 YFSETQ.

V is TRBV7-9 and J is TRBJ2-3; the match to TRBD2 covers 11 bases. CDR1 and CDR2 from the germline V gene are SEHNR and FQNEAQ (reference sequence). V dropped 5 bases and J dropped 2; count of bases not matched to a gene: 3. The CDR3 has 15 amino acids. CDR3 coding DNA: TGTGCCAGCAGCACTAGCGGGGGAAACACAGATACGCAGTATTTT. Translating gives CASSTSGGNTDTQYF.

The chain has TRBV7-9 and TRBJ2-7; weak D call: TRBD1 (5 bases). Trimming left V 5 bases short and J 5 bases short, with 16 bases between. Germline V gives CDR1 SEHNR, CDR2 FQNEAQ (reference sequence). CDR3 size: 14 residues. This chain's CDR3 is CASSNRGRGHEQYF. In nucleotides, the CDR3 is TGTGCCAGCAGCAATAGAGGAAGGGGTCACGAGCAGTACTTC.

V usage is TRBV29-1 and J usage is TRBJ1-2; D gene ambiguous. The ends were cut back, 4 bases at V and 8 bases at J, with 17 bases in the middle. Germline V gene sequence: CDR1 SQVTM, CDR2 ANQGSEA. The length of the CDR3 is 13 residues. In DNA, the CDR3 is TGCAGCGTTGCCCTTTTGGCGGGAGAAGGCTACACCTTC. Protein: CSVALLAGEGYTF.

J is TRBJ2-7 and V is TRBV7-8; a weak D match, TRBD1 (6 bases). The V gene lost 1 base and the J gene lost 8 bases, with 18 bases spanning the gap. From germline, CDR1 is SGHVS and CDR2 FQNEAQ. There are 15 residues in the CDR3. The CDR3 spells CASSLGRDGTKKQYF. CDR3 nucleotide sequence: TGTGCCAGCAGCTTAGGAAGGGACGGGACAAAAAAGCAGTACTTC.

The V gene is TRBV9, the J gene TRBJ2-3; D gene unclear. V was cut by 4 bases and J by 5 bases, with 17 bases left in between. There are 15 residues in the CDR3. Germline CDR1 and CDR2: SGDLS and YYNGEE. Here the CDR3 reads CASSPPRSSVDTQYF. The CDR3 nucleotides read TGTGCCAGCAGCCCCCCCCGCAGCTCCGTAGATACGCAGTATTTT.

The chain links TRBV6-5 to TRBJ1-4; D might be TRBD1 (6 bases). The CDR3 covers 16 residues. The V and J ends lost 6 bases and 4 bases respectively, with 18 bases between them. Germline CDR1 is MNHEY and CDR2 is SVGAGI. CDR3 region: CASSYLPGQVNEKLFF. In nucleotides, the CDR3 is TGTGCCAGCAGCTACCTGCCGGGACAAGTTAATGAAAAACTGTTTTTT.

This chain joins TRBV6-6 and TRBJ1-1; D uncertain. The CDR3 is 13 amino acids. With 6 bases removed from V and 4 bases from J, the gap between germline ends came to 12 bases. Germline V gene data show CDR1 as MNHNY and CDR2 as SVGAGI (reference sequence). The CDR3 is CASRPQKGTEAFF. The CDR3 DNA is TGTGCCAGCAGACCCCAAAAGGGCACTGAAGCTTTCTTT.

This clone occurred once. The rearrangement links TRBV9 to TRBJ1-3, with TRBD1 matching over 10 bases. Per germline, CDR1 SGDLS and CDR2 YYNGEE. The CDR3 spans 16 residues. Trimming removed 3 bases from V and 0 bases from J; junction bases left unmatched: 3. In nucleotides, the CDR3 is TGTGCCAGCAGCGGGTGGACAGGGGGCTCTGGAAACACCATATATTTT. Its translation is CASSGWTGGSGNTIYF.

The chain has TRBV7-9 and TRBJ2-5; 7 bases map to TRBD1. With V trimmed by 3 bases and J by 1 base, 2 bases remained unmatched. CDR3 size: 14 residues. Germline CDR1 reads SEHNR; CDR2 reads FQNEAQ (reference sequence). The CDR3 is CASSLGTAQETQYF. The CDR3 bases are TGTGCCAGCAGCTTGGGGACAGCCCAAGAGACCCAGTACTTC.

Here the CDR3 reads CASRLVDSPLHF. In nucleotides, the CDR3 is TGTGCCAGCAGACTAGTGGATTCACCCCTCCACTTT. J is TRBJ1-6 and V is TRBV11-2; no definite D call. CDR1 and CDR2 from the germline V gene are SGHAT and FQNNGV. There are 12 residues in the CDR3. Trimming left V 6 bases short and J 8 bases short, with 8 bases between.

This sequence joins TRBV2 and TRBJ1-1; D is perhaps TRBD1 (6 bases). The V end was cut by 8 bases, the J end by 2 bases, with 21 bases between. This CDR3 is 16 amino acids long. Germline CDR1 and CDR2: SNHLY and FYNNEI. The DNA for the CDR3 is TGTGCCAGCGGAGGGGAGGGGACAAAACTTAACACTGAAGCTTTCTTT. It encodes CASGGEGTKLNTEAFF.

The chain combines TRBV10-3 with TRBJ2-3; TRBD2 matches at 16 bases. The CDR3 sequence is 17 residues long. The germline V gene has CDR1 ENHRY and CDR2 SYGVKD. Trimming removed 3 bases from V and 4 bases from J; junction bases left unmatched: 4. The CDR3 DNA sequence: TGTGCCATCAGTGACCCCGGGACTAGCGGGGGGGCAGATACGCAGTATTTT. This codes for CAISDPGTSGGADTQYF.

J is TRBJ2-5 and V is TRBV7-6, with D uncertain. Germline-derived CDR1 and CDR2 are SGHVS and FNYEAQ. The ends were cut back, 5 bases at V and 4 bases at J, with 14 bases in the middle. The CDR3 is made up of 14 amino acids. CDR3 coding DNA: TGTGCCAGCAGCCTTCTAGGGCATCGAGAGACCCAGTACTTC. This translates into CASSLLGHRETQYF.

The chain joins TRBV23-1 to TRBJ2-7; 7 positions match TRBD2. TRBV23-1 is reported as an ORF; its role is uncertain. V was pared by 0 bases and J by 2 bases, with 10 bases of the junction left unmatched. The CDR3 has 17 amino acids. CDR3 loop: CASSQSFGGSLTYEQYF. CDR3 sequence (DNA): TGCGCCAGCAGTCAATCCTTCGGGGGGAGTTTGACCTACGAGCAGTACTTC.

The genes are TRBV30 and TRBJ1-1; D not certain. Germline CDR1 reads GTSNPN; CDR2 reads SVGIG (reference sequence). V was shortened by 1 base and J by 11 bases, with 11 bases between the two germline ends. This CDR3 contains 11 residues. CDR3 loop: CAWSASTKAFF. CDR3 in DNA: TGTGCCTGGAGTGCCTCGACAAAGGCTTTCTTT.

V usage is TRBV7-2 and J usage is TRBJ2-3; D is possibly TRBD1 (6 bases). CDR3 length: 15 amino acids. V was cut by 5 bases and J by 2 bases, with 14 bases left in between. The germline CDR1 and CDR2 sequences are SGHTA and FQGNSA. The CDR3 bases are TGTGCCAGCAGCCTCCCCAGGGGAAACACAGATACGCAGTATTTT. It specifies CASSLPRGNTDTQYF.

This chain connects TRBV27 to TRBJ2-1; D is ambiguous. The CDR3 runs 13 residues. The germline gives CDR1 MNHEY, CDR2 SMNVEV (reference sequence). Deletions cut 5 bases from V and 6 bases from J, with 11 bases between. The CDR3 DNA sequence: TGTGCCAGCAGTCCCCCGTATTTCAATGAGCAGTTCTTC. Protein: CASSPPYFNEQFF.

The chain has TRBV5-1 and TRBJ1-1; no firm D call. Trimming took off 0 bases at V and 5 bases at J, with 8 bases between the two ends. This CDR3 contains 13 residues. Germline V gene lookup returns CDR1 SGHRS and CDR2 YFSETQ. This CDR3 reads CASSLGDGTEAFF. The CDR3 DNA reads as TGCGCCAGCAGCTTGGGGGATGGAACTGAAGCTTTCTTT. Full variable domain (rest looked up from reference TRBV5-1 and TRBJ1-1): KAGVTQTPRYLIKTRGQQVTLSCSPISGHRSVSWYQQTPGQGLQFLFEYFSETQRNKGNFPGRFSGRQFSNSRSEMNVSTLELGDSALYLCASSLGDGTEAFFGQGTRLTVV.

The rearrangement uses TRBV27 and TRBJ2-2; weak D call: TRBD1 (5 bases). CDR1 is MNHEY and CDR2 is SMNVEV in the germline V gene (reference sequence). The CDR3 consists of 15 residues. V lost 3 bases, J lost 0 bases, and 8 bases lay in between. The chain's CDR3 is CASSFSGTNTGELFF. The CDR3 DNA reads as TGTGCCAGCAGTTTTTCAGGGACGAACACCGGGGAGCTGTTTTTT.

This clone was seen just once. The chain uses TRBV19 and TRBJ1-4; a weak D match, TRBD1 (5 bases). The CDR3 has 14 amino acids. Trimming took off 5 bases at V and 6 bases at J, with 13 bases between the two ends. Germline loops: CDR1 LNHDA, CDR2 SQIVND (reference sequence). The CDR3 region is CASSPGPDDEKLFF. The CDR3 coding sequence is TGTGCCAGTAGTCCGGGACCAGACGATGAAAAACTGTTTTTT.

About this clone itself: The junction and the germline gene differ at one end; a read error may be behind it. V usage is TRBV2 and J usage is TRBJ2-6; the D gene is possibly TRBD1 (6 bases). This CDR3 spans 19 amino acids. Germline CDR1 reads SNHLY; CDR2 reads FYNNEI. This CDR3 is CASSEDIPGANSGANVLTF. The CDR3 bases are TGTGCCAGCAGCGAAGATATCCCAGGGGCCAACTCTGGGGCCAACGTCCTGACTTTC.

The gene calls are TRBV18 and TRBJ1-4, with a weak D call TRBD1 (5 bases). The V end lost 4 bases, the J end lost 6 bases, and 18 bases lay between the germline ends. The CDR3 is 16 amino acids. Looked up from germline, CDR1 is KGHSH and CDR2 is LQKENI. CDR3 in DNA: TGTGCCAGCTCACTCACCTGGGACTGGGAAGATGAAAAACTGTTTTTT. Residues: CASSLTWDWEDEKLFF.

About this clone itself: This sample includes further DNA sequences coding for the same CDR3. The chain's CDR3 is CASSLGGGYNEQFF. Written as DNA, the CDR3 is TGTGCCAGCAGCTTAGGGGGCGGGTACAATGAGCAGTTCTTC. V and J are TRBV11-3 and TRBJ2-1, with D perhaps TRBD1 or TRBD2 (5 bases each). The V gene lost 1 base and the J gene lost 4 bases, with 8 bases spanning the gap. The length of the CDR3 is 14 residues. Germline V gene data show CDR1 as SGHNT and CDR2 as YENEEA.

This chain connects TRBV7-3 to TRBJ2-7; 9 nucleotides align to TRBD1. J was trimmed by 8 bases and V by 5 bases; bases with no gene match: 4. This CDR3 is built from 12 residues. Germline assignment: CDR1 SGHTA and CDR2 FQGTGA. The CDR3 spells CASSLGQGKQYF. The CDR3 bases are TGTGCCAGCAGCCTGGGACAGGGTAAGCAGTACTTC. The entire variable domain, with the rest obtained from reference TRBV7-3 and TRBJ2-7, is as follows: GAGVSQTPSNKVTEKGKYVELRCDPISGHTALYWYRQSLGQGPEFLIYFQGTGAADDSGLPNDRFFAVRPEGSVSTLKIQRTERGDSAVYLCASSLGQGKQYFGPGTRLTVT.

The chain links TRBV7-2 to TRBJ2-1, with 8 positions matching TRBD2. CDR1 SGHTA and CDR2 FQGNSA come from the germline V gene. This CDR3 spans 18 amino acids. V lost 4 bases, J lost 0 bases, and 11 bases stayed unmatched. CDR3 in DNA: TGTGCCAGCAGCTCCCCGGCGGGGGGTTCCGGCTCCTACAATGAGCAGTTCTTC. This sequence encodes CASSSPAGGSGSYNEQFF.

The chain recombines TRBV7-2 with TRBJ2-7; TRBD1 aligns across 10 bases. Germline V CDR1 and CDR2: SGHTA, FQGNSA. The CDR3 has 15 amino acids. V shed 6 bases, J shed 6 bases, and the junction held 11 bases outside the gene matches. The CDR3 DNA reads TGTGCCAGCAGTTTATCCGGGACAGGGGCTCTCGAGCAGTACTTC. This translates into CASSLSGTGALEQYF.

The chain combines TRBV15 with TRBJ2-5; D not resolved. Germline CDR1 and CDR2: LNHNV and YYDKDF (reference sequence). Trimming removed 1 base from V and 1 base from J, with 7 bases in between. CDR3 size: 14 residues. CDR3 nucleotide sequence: TGTGCCACCAGCAGAGGGCAGGTCCAAGAGACCCAGTACTTC. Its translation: CATSRGQVQETQYF.

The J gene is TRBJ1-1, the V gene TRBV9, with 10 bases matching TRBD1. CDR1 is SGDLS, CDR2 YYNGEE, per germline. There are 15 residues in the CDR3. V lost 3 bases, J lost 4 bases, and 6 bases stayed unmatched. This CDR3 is CASSARQGASTEAFF. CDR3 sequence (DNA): TGTGCCAGCAGCGCTAGACAGGGGGCTAGCACTGAAGCTTTCTTT.

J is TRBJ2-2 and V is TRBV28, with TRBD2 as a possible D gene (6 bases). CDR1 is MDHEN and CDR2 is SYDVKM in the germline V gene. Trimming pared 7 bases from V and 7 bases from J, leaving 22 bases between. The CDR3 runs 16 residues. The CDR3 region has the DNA TGTGCCAGCATCGGAGGAGGGAGTGAAAATAACGGGGAGCTGTTTTTT. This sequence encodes CASIGGGSENNGELFF.

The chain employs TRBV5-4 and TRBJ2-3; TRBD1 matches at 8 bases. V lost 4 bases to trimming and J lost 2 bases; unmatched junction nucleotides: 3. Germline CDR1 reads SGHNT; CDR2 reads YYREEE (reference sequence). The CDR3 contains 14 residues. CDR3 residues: CASSQQGVTDTQYF. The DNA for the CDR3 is TGTGCCAGCAGCCAACAGGGGGTCACAGATACGCAGTATTTT. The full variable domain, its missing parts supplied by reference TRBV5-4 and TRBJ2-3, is ETGVTQSPTHLIKTRGQQVTLRCSSQSGHNTVSWYQQALGQGPQFIFQYYREEENGRGNFPPRFSGLQFPNYSSELNVNALELDDSALYLCASSQQGVTDTQYFGPGTRLTVL.